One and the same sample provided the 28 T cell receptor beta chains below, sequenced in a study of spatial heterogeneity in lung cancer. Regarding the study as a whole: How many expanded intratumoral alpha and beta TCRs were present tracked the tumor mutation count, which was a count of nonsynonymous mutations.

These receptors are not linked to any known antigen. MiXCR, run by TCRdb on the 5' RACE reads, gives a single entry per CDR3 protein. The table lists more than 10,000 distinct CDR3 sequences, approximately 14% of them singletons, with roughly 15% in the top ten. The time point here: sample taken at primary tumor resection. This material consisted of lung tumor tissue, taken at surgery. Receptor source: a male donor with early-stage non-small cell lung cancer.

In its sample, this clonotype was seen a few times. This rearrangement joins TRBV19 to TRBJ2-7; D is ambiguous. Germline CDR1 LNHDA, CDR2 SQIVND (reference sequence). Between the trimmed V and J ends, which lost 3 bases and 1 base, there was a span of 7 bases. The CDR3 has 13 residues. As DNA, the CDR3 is TGTGCCAGTAGTATCGGCCGATCCTACGAGCAGTACTTC. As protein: CASSIGRSYEQYF.

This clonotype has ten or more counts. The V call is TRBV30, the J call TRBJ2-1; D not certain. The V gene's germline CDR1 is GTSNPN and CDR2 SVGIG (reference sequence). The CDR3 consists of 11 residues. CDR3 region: CAYQIHNEQFF. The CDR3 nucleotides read TGTGCGTACCAGATCCACAATGAGCAGTTCTTC.

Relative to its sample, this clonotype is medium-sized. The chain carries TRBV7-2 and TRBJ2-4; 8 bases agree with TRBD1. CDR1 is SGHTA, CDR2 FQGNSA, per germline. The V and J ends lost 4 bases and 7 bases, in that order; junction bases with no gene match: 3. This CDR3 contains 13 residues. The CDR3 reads CASSSGQGNIQYF. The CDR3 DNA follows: TGTGCCAGCAGCTCCGGACAGGGCAACATTCAGTACTTC.

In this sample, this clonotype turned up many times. CDR3 coding DNA: TGTGCCAGCAGTTACTCCGCCTTCAACTCAGATACGCAGTATTTT. Encoded protein: CASSYSAFNSDTQYF. This chain uses TRBV6-2 or TRBV6-3 with TRBJ2-3; D call uncertain. The ends were cut back, 0 bases at V and 4 bases at J, with 11 bases in the middle. The CDR3 has 15 residues. Germline CDR1 and CDR2: MNHEY and SVGEGT.

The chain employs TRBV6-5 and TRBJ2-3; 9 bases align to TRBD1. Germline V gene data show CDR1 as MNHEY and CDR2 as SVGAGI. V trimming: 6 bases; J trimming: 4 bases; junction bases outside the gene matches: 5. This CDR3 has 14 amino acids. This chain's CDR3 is CASRRQGGPDTQYF. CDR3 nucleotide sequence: TGTGCCAGCAGACGACAGGGGGGCCCAGATACGCAGTATTTT.

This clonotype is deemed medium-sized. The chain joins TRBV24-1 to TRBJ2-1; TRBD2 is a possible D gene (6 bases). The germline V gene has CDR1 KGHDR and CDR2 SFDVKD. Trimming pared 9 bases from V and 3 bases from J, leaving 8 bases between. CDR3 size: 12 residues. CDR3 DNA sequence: TGTGCCACCTCGGGGGTCTACAATGAGCAGTTCTTC. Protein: CATSGVYNEQFF.

The CDR3 sequence is CASSPTTGILHF. The CDR3 nucleotides are TGTGCCAGCAGCCCCACGACAGGCATCCTCCACTTT. The chain is built from TRBV7-8 and TRBJ1-6, with D tentatively TRBD1 (6 bases). The CDR3 length is 12 residues. V lost 5 bases and J lost 15, with 14 bases in between. CDR1 is SGHVS, CDR2 FQNEAQ, per germline.

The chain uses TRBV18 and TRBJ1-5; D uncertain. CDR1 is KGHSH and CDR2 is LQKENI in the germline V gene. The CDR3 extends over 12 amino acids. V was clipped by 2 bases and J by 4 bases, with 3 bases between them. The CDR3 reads CASSPGNQPQHF. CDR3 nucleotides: TGTGCCAGCTCACCAGGGAATCAGCCCCAGCATTTT.

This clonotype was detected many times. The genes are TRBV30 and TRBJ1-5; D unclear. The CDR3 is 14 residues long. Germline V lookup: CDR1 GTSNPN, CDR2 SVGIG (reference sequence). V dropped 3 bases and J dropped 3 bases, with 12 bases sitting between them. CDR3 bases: TGTGCCTGGAGCCTGGACGGAACCAATCAGCCCCAGCATTTT. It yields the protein CAWSLDGTNQPQHF.

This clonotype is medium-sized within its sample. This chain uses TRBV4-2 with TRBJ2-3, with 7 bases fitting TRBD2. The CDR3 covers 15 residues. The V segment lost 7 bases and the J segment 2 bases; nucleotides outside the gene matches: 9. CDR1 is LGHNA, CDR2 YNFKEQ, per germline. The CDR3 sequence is CASKNRDYSTDTQYF. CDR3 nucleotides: TGTGCCAGCAAGAACCGGGACTATTCCACAGATACGCAGTATTTT.

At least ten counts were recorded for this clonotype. The CDR3 DNA is TGTGCCAGCAGCTCCCTTAAAACGACGGGGATGAACACTGAAGCTTTCTTT. The encoded protein is CASSSLKTTGMNTEAFF. The chain links TRBV7-8 to TRBJ1-1; unclear D gene. This CDR3 is 17 amino acids long. The V and J ends lost 4 bases and 0 bases respectively, with 18 bases between them. Germline CDR1 is SGHVS and CDR2 is FQNEAQ.

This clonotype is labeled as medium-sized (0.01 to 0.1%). CDR3 sequence (DNA): TGTGCCAGCCTGAATCGGCGTCGGAACACCATATATTTT. Its translation is CASLNRRRNTIYF. The chain employs TRBV6-2 or TRBV6-3 and TRBJ1-3; no firm D call. The V gene's germline CDR1 is MNHEY and CDR2 SVGEGT. Trimming left V 8 bases short and J 7 bases short, with 15 bases between. CDR3 size: 13 residues.

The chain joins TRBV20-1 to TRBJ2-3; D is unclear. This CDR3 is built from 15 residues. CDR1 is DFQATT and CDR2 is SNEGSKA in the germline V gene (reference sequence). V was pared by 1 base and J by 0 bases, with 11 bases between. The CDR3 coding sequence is TGCAGTGCTAGAGTCGCCTTGGCAAGCACAGATACGCAGTATTTT. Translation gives CSARVALASTDTQYF.

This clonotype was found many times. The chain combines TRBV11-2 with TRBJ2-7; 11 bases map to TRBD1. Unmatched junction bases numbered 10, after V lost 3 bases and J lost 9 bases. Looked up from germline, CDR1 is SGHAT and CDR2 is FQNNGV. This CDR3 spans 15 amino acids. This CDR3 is CASSFSPDRGLVQYF. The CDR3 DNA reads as TGTGCCAGCAGCTTCAGTCCGGACAGGGGGCTGGTGCAGTACTTC.

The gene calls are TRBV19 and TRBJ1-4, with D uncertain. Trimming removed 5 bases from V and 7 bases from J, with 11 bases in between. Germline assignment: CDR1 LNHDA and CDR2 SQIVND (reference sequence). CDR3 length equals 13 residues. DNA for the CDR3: TGTGCCAGTAGTGGGCAGCCGAGTGAAAAACTGTTTTTT. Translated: CASSGQPSEKLFF.

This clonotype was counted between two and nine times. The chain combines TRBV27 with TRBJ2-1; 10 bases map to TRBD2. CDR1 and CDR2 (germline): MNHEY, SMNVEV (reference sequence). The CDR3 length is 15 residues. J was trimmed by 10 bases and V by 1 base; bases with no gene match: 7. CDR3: CASSLFLAGVGEQFF. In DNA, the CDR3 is TGTGCCAGCAGTTTATTCCTAGCGGGAGTAGGAGAGCAGTTCTTC.

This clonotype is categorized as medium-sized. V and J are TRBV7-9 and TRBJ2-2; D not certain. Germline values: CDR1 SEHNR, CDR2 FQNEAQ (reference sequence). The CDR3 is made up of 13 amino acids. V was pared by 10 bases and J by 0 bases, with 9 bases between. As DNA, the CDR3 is TGTGCCACCCGGTGGACGAACACCGGGGAGCTGTTTTTT. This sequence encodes CATRWTNTGELFF. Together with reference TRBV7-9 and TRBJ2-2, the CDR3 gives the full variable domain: DTGVSQNPRHKITKRGQNVTFRCDPISEHNRLYWYRQTLGQGPEFLTYFQNEAQLEKSRLLSDRFSAERPKGSFSTLEIQRTEQGDSAMYLCATRWTNTGELFFGEGSRLTVL.

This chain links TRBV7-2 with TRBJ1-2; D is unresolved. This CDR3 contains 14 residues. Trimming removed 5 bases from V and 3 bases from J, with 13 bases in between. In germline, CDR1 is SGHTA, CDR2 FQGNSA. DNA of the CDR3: TGTGCCAGCAGCCCGAGGCCCTCTTACTATGGCTACACCTTC. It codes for CASSPRPSYYGYTF.

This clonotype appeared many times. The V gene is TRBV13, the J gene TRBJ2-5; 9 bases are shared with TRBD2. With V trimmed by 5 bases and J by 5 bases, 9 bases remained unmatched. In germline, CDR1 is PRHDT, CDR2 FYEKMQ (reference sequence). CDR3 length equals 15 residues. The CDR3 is CASSPTGTSLETQYF. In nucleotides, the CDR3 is TGTGCCAGCAGCCCCACCGGGACTAGCTTGGAGACCCAGTACTTC.

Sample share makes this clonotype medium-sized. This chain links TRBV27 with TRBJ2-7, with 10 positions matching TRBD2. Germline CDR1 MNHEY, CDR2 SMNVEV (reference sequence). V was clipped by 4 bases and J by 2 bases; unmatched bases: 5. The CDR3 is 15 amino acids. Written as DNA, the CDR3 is TGTGCCAGCAGTTGGGGGACTAGCGCTACCTACGAGCAGTACTTC. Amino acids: CASSWGTSATYEQYF.

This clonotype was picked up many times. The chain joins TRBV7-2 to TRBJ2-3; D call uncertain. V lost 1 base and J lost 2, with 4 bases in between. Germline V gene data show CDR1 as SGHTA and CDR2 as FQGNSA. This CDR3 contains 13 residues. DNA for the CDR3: TGTGCCAGCAGCTTAGGGTACACAGATACGCAGTATTTT. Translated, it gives CASSLGYTDTQYF.

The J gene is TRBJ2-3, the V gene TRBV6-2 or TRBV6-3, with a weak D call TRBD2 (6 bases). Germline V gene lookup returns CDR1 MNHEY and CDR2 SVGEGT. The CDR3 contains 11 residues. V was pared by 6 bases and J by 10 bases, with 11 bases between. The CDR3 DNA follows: TGTGCCAGCAGATACCTAGCGTCGCAGTATTTT. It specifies CASRYLASQYF.

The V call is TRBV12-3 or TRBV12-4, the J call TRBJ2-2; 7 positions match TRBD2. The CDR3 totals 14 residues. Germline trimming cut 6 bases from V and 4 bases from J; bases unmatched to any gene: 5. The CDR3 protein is CASSGTTLTGELFF. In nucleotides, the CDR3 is TGTGCCAGCAGCGGGACTACCCTCACCGGGGAGCTGTTTTTT.

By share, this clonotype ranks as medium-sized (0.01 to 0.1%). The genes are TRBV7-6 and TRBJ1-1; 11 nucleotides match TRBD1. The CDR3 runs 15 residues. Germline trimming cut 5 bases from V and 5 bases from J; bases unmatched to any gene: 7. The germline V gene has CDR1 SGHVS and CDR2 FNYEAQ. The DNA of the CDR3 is TGTGCCAGCAGCGCGGCCGGGACAGGGGGTACTGAAGCTTTCTTT. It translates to CASSAAGTGGTEAFF.

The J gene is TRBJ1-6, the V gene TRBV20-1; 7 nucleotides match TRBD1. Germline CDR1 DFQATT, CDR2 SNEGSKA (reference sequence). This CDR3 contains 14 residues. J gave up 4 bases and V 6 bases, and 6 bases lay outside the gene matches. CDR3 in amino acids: CSADRARYNSPLHF. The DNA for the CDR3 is TGCAGTGCCGACAGGGCTAGATATAATTCACCCCTCCACTTT.

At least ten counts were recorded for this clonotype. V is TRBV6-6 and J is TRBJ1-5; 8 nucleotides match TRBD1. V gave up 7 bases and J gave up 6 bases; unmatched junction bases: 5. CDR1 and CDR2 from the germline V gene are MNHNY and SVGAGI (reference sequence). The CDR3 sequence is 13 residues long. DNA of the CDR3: TGTGCCAGCAATCTAACAGGGGGTCAGCCCCAGCATTTT. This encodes CASNLTGGQPQHF.

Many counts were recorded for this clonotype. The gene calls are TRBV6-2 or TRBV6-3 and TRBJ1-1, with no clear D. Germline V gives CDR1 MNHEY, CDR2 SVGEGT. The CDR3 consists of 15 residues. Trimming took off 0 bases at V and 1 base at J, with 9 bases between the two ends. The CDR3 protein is CASSYSIAGNTEAFF. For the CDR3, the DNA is TGTGCCAGCAGTTACTCGATTGCGGGGAACACTGAAGCTTTCTTT.

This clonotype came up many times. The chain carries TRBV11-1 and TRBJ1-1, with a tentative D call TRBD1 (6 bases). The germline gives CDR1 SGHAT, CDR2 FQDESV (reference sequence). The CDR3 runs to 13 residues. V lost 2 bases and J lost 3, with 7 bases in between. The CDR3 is CASSLSGDTEAFF. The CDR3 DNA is TGTGCCAGCAGCTTATCAGGGGACACTGAAGCTTTCTTT.